This is a list of T cell receptor beta chains from one sample in a study of CXCR3-negative and CXCR3-positive naive CD8 T cells. TCRdb re-called the 5' RACE reads, yielding one record per CDR3 amino acid sequence without DNA. The sample data list about 120,000 distinct CDR3 sequences. The specimen was naive CXCR3+ CD8+ T cells from blood. These receptors were obtained from a human donor in good health. Some clones in this sample may be carry-over from other donors' samples. Both conserved end residues are part of each CDR3. Fields, in order: J gene, V gene, CDR3 protein.

>TRBJ2-2|TRBV10-3
CAISEPKEGAGELFF
>TRBJ1-6|TRBV28
CASRSIEDGSPLHF
>TRBJ2-1|TRBV12-3/TRBV12-4
CASSQRTTNNEQFF
>TRBJ2-7|TRBV29-1
CSVWTASYEQYF
>TRBJ1-5|TRBV7-9
CASSSNRDINQPQHF
>TRBJ2-3|TRBV23-1
CASSKLAGTDTQYF
>TRBJ2-7|TRBV28
CASSFTGEDTLAEQYF
>TRBJ1-6|TRBV20-1
CSARGRGESSPLHF
>TRBJ2-7|TRBV5-1
CASSLNFHGVYEQYF
>TRBJ2-1|TRBV11-2
CASSPRLSGDTYNEQFF
>TRBJ2-3|TRBV7-9
CASSAPSGGAGDTQYF